This T cell receptor beta chain was identified during a study of cytomegalovirus exposure and HLA in healthy donors. Background on the study: The study's early data release held about 80 million unique TCRs from HLA-typed donors. Findings of the study overall: Reportedly, fewer N-insertions than the 666-donor mean appeared in an Asian-associated ancestry cluster in a later analysis. The authors later linked a missense DCLRE1C variant to TCR beta V- and J-gene trimming.

The germline V and J ends were trimmed by 5 bases and 0 bases, with 14 bases remaining between them. This CDR3 contains 16 residues. Germline CDR1 and CDR2: KGHSH and LQKENI. A remark on this clone: The antigen is undetermined.

PCR used 60 Vbeta primers and 13 Jbeta primers. The table came from immunoSEQ multiplex PCR; TCRdb's copy has only in-frame clones and leaves some out. The data contain 70,000 to 90,000 clones, more than 50% of them seen just once; the ten biggest clones take up 15%. Unrecorded immune exposure was likely among donors, who were nominally healthy when sampled. The chain joins TRBV18 to TRBJ1-3; the D is unclear. The specimen sequenced was PBMCs. The TCR was taken from a woman between 40 and 55 years old in good health and CMV-seropositive. CDR3 bases: TGTGCCAGCTCATCTACAGATCCAAACTCTGGAAACACCATATATTTT. Protein product: CASSSTDPNSGNTIYF.